Listed below are T cell receptor beta chains from one sample, sequenced in a study of cytomegalovirus exposure and HLA in healthy donors. Profiling relied on immunoSEQ multiplex PCR, and the TCRdb table lists in-frame clones only, not all of them. The sample shows 95,000 to 110,000 clones, approximately 80% of them seen only once. The sample consisted of PBMCs. These receptor sequences come from a woman aged 40 to 49 in good health and CMV-seronegative. CDR3s leave out the opening cysteine and the closing phenylalanine or tryptophan. Not every row has a clone size; where given, it reads once, few, many or a size class.

clone size	V gene	J gene	CDR3 length	CDR3 protein
-	TRBV9	TRBJ1-1	10	ASRGVDTEAF
few	TRBV27	TRBJ1-4	12	ASSPSGTGKKLF
-	TRBV5-1	TRBJ2-7	9	ASKGYDEQY
-	TRBV11-2	TRBJ2-7	12	ASASGGGPYEQY
-	TRBV7-2	TRBJ1-6	9	ASGGSFPLH
-	TRBV7-2	TRBJ2-2	12	ASRRLVSTGELF
-	TRBV7-3	TRBJ1-2	11	ASSRPGGAGYT
-	TRBV6-5	TRBJ1-2	11	ASRPDRTYGYT
once	TRBV7-9	-	15	ASSPSPAQAGSYEQY
-	TRBV27	TRBJ2-7	11	ASSLSGEYEQY
-	TRBV6-5	TRBJ2-7	11	ASRGTSSYEQY
few	TRBV12-5	TRBJ2-1	10	ALTPREQQQF
-	TRBV2	TRBJ2-7	10	ASSPSRDEQY
-	TRBV28	TRBJ2-1	13	ASSSTSGRAVEQF
-	TRBV4-2	TRBJ1-1	11	ASSFARGTEAF
-	TRBV6-5	TRBJ2-6	13	ASSFGESGANVLT
-	TRBV13	TRBJ2-5	14	ASSLDGGGSQETQY
-	TRBV5-1	TRBJ1-2	13	ASSLRSGANYGYT
-	TRBV28	TRBJ2-7	11	ASSFGEGDEQY
-	TRBV30	TRBJ2-3	9	AWSVGGGVG
-	TRBV5-6	TRBJ1-4	12	ASSFDGGNEKLF
-	TRBV9	TRBJ2-5	13	ASSLGPLGGETQY
few	TRBV29-1	TRBJ2-1	13	SPSLLNRGLNEQF
-	TRBV4-3	TRBJ2-1	10	ASSQSSGPKF
once	TRBV4-2	TRBJ2-3	14	ASSQEAGGPTDTQY
-	TRBV30	TRBJ1-1	12	AWSVGRGITEAF
few	TRBV6-5	TRBJ2-1	11	ASSRTGGNEQF
-	TRBV27	TRBJ2-7	13	ASSLSGTSNVEQY
-	TRBV18	TRBJ1-2	15	ASSPRPQGVANYGYT
-	TRBV7-8	TRBJ2-1	15	ASRTLEVGSSYNEQF
few	TRBV2	TRBJ2-5	13	ASSEVLGQIETQY
-	TRBV13	TRBJ1-4	14	ASSRRTGRANEKLF
few	TRBV4-1	TRBJ2-3	15	ASSQGSSYFGTDTQY
-	TRBV7-7	TRBJ2-1	13	ASSLNLGGESEQF
-	TRBV11-2	TRBJ1-1	12	ASSSARRALWGF
-	TRBV27	TRBJ2-5	14	ASSSWTAGQGETQY
-	TRBV7-9	TRBJ2-1	13	SSSLGQGWYNEQF
-	TRBV19	TRBJ2-2	18	ASSIRAPFLAGTNTGELF
once	TRBV4-1	TRBJ2-5	12	ASSYSARGETQY
-	TRBV2	TRBJ2-3	14	ASSERAGGGTDTQY
-	TRBV7-2	TRBJ1-4	13	ASSLRDRGDEKLF
-	TRBV2	TRBJ2-5	16	ASSGTSGPLRGQETQY
-	TRBV4-3	TRBJ1-2	9	ASRDFWGYT